At least ten counts were recorded for the clone carrying this T cell receptor (beta chain). TCRdb independently ran MiXCR on the PCR reads; one entry per CDR3 protein. Of over 4,500 distinct CDR3 sequences in the sample, about a third are singletons; the top ten hold approximately 30%. This sample was included in a study of immune characterization of retroperitoneal liposarcoma. The germline V gene encodes CDR1 SGHTA and CDR2 FQGNSA. This CDR3 contains 19 residues. The V and J ends lost 7 bases and 3 bases, in that order; junction bases with no gene match: 18. This sequence was found in a female donor with retroperitoneal liposarcoma. This chain joins TRBV7-2 and TRBJ2-3; 11 bases are shared with TRBD2. The specimen was tumor tissue. CDR3: CASNLRGVRASGRTDTQYF. CDR3 DNA sequence: TGTGCCAGCAACCTTAGAGGAGTTAGGGCTAGCGGGAGGACAGATACGCAGTATTTT.